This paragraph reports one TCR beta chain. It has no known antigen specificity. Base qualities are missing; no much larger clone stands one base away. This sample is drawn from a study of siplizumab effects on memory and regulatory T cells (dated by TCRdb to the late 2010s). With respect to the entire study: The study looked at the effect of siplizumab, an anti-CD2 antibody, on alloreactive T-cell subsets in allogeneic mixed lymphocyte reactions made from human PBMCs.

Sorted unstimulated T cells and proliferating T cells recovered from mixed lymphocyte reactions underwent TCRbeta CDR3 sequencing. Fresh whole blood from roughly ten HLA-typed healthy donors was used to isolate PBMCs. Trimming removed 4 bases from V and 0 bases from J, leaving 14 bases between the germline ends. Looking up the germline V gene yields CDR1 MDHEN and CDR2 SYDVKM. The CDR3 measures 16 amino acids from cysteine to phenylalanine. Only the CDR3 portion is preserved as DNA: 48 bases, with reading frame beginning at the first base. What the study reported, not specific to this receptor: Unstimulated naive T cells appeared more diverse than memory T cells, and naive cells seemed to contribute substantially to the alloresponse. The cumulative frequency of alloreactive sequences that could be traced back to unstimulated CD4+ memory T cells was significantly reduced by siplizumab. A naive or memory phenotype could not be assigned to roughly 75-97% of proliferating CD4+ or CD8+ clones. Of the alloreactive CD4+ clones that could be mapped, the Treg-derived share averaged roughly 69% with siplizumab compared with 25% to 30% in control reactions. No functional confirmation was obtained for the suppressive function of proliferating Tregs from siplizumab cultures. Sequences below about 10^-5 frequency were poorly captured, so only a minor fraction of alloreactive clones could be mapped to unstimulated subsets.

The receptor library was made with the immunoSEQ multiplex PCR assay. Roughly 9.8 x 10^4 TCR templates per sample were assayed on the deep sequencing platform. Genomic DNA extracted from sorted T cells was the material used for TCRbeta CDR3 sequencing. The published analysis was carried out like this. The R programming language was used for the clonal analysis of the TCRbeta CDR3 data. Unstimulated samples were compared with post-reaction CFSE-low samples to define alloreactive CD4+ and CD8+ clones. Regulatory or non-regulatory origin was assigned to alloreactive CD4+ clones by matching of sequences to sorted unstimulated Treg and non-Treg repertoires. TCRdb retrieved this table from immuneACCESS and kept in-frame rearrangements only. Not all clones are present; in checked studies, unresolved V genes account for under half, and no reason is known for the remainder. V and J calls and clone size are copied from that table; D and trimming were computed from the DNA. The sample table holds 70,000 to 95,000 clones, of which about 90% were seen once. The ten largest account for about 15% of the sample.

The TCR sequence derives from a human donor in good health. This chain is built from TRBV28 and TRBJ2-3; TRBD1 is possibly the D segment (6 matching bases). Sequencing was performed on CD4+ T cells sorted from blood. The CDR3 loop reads CASSSPGASSTDTQYF. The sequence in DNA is TGTGCCAGCAGTTCTCCAGGGGCCTCTAGCACAGATACGCAGTATTTT.